The source of this T cell receptor beta chain is a study of T-cell memory formation after mild COVID-19 (dated by TCRdb to the early 2020s). Concerning the study at large: TCR sequence clusters from the two donors were found to be largely donor specific. Two young, previously healthy adult volunteers made up the cohort, one male and one female. In a couple of donors, T-cell clones that expanded and contracted after mild COVID-19 were followed by sequencing TCRalpha and TCRbeta repertoires longitudinally.

The instrument was an Illumina NovaSeq 6000. cDNA libraries for TCRalpha and TCRbeta were prepared by 5'RACE using constant-segment primers, with sample barcodes and unique molecular identifiers added. RNA was extracted from every sample with Trizol reagent. The libraries were amplified in two PCR steps, and the second step added a second sample barcode and Illumina TruSeq adapters. Sequencing of the libraries was done on an Illumina NovaSeq, producing 2 x 150 bp paired-end reads. Per the authors' processing: Demultiplexing of reads and collapsing into UMI-guided consensus sequences were performed with migec v1.2.7. Using mixcr v2.1.11, UMI consensuses were aligned to TRA and TRB V and J templates and then assembled into clonotypes. Clonotypes were classified as expanded or contracted when called significant by both edgeR and NoisET, with noise models trained on biological replicates. For edgeR calls, the cutoffs were a false discovery rate-adjusted p below 0.01 and a log2 fold-change threshold of 1. PCA with hierarchical clustering of max-normalized trajectories of the 1000 most abundant clonotypes was used as exploratory dynamics analysis. Separately sequenced CD4+ and CD8+ repertoires were used to assign a CD4 or CD8 phenotype to each responding clone. The raw public reads went through TCRdb reprocessing: fastp at Q25, MiXCR clone calling, in-frame beta chains kept. Rows with one shared CDR3 protein collapse into an entry with the most common genes and DNA. TCRdb's processing, not the study's, gives the V and J calls here. The sample includes under 550,000 distinct CDR3 sequences, with 18% observed a single time. Clones ranked in the top ten supply approximately 13% of the sample.

Ficoll-Paque density gradient centrifugation was used to isolate PBMCs. Spanning cysteine to phenylalanine, the CDR3 consists of 16 amino acids. Only the CDR3 part of the read is kept: 48 bases, read in frame from the first base. The V and J ends are trimmed by 0 bases and 5 bases, leaving 14 bases between them. The germline V gene (reference sequence) gives CDR1 as MNHNY and CDR2 as SVGAGI. The research as a whole found: Clones contracting from day 15 to 85 had balanced CD4/CD8 phenotypes, while a second wave expanding from day 15 to 37 was biased towards CD4+. Contracting CD4+ clones were found mainly in CM and EM memory subsets, while CD8+ clones were enriched in EMRA. SARS-CoV-2 specificity was not confirmed for the second-wave clones peaking on day 37. Only a couple of mild cases were covered in the study, and larger cohorts including severe cases with pre-infection samples were considered necessary. Some responding clones were detected in pre-infection memory, which suggested that pre-existing cross-reactive memory T cells had joined the SARS-CoV-2 response.

This clonotype was observed a handful of times. Its antigen target is currently unknown. Per-base qualities were not stored, and no clone one base away is much larger. This sequence originates from an adult woman who had mild COVID-19 (a few samples of this study predate the infection). The sample titles of this study are shuffled in the database, so cell type and time point are left out; the donor was told from shared clones. The chain is assembled from TRBV6-6 and TRBJ2-1, with TRBD2 tentatively as D gene (5 bases match). Sample: PBMCs or a T cell subset sorted from them (not recorded which). The CDR3 region reads CASSYSIRLAHNEQFF. The nucleotides are TGTGCCAGCAGTTACTCGATAAGGCTAGCCCACAATGAGCAGTTCTTC.